This TCR beta chain was retrieved from a study of cytomegalovirus exposure and HLA in healthy donors. Ten or more counts support this clone. What it binds is unknown. Regarding donors, all were healthy bone marrow donors. The PCR used 60 Vbeta and 13 Jbeta primers. Method: immunoSEQ multiplex PCR; TCRdb's copy keeps in-frame clones and lacks some. The sample carries fewer than 250,000 clones, around 79% recorded once. Notes on the study in general: Earlier analysis looked at TCR beta V segments, and most were productive about 90% or about 30% of the time.

The TCR comes from a woman aged 45-65 years in good health and CMV-seronegative. What was sequenced was PBMCs.

CDR3 residues: CASLQGAGNTIYF. CDR3 in DNA: TGTGCCAGCTTACAGGGCGCTGGAAACACCATATATTTT. The chain recombines TRBV10-3 with TRBJ1-3, with a weak D call TRBD1 (6 bases). The CDR3 runs 13 residues. The V gene's germline CDR1 is ENHRY and CDR2 SYGVKD. V was pared by 10 bases and J by 2 bases, with 12 bases between.